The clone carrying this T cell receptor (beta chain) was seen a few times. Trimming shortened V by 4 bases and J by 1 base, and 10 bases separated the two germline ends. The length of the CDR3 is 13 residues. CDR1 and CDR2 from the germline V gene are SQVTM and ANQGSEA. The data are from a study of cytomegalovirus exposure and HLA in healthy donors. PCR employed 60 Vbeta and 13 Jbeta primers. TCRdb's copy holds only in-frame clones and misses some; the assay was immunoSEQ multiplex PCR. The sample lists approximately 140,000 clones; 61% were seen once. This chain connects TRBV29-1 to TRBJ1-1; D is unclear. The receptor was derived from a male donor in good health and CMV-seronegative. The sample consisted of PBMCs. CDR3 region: CSVVGDTNTEAFF. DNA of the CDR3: TGCAGCGTTGTCGGGGATACGAACACTGAAGCTTTCTTT.